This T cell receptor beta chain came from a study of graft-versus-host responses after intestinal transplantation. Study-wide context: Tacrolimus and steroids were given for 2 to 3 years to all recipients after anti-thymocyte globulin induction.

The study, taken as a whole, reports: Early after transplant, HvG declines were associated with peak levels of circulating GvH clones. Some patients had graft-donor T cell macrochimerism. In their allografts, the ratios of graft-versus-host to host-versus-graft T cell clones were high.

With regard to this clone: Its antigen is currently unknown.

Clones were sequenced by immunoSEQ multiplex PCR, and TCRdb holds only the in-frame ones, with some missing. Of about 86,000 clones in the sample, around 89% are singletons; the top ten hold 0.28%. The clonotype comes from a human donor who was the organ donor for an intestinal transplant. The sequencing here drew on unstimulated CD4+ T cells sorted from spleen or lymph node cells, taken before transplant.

The CDR3 nucleotides are TGTGCCAGCAGCTTCGGGGGTTCCTACGAGCAGTACTTC. Translation gives CASSFGGSYEQYF. The chain recombines TRBV11-2 with TRBJ2-7; perhaps TRBD2 as D (6 bases). Germline CDR1 and CDR2: SGHAT and FQNNGV. V shed 3 bases and J shed 1 base, with 7 bases lying between them. The CDR3 runs 13 residues.